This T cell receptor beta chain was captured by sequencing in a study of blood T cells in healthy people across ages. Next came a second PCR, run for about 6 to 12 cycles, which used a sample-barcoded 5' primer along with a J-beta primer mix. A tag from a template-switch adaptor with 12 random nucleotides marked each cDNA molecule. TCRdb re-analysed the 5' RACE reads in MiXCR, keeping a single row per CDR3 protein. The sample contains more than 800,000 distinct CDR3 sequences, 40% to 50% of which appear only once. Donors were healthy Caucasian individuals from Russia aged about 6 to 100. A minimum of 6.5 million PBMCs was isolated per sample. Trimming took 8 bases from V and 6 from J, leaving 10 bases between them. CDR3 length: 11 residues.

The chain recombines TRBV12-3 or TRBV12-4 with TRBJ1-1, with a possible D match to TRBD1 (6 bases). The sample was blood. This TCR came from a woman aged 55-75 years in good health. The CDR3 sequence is CASRNRAEAFF. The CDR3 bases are TGTGCCAGCCGTAACAGGGCTGAAGCTTTCTTT.